This T cell receptor (beta chain) comes out of a study of cytomegalovirus exposure and HLA in healthy donors. The PCR contained 60 Vbeta and 13 Jbeta primers. Generated by immunoSEQ multiplex PCR, the TCRdb table keeps only in-frame clones and is missing some. The sample has about 120,000 clones, 75% to 85% seen once. Germline CDR1 is LGHNT and CDR2 is FRNRAP. Trimming removed 4 bases from V and 9 bases from J; junction bases left unmatched: 14. This CDR3 contains 16 residues. Source material: PBMCs. The chain joins TRBV12-5 to TRBJ2-1, with 8 nucleotides matching TRBD1. The source is a man aged 30 to 39 in good health and CMV-seropositive. The CDR3 reads CASGSTKTRTGSEQFF. The CDR3 nucleotides read TGTGCTAGTGGTTCTACTAAAACCCGGACAGGGAGTGAGCAGTTCTTC.